The clone carrying this TCR beta chain was recorded only once. Here immunoSEQ multiplex PCR was the method, and the copy in TCRdb shows in-frame clones only, minus some. The profile shows approximately 110,000 clones, 82% of them singletons. The data stem from a study of radiation and T cells in renal cell carcinoma. Described time point: baseline pretreatment blood. The treatment here: 15 Gy SBRT to primary tumor, nephrectomy 4 weeks later. CDR3 length equals 14 residues. V gave up 7 bases and J gave up 7 bases; unmatched junction bases: 12. Germline V gives CDR1 MNHNY, CDR2 SVGAGI (reference sequence).

The receptor was isolated from a woman in her sixties or seventies with renal cell carcinoma. J is TRBJ2-7 and V is TRBV6-6; 8 bases agree with TRBD1. The sequencing used blood, collected from a patient whose treatment included radiotherapy and nephrectomy. As DNA, the CDR3 is TGTGCCAGCACTCGGGGCAGGGGGCGTAGGGAGCAGTACTTC. This encodes CASTRGRGRREQYF.